This T cell receptor beta chain was identified during a study of blood T cell repertoires in COVID-19. For the study at large: The study drew acute and convalescent COVID-19 samples from the United States, Italy and Spain. PBMCs, B-cell-depleted T cells, or T cells provided the cDNA or gDNA that made up the material.

Under the authors' procedure: Amplification of reference gene primers was used by the study to estimate nucleated cell counts. Method: immunoSEQ multiplex PCR; TCRdb's copy keeps in-frame clones and lacks some. The DNA was the basis for D and trimming; V, J and clone size are from that table. This table holds around 400,000 clones, around 90% found once. After removal of 4 bases from V and 10 bases from J, the junction contained 7 bases not matched to a gene. Germline lookup yields CDR1 SGHNT and CDR2 YYREEE (reference sequence). The CDR3 has 13 residues. This sequence originates from a man between 40 and 49 years old with acute or convalescent COVID-19. Sequencing was done on a sample of peripheral blood. This sequence joins TRBV5-4 and TRBJ2-1, with 8 nucleotides matching TRBD2. The CDR3 sequence: CASSQLWTSEQFF. DNA of the CDR3: TGTGCCAGCAGCCAACTATGGACTAGCGAGCAGTTCTTC.